This TCR beta chain emerged from a study of patients and donors after allogeneic stem cell transplantation. From the RT-PCR reads, TCRdb called clonotypes with MiXCR, one entry per CDR3 protein. Here the sample spans about a million distinct CDR3 sequences, more than 15% being singletons. Sequenced input: blood, either unsorted or a sorted T cell fraction (not recorded which). The sequence was obtained from a human donor who was either an allogeneic HSCT recipient or a stem cell or donor lymphocyte infusion donor (not recorded which). It is not recorded whose cells these are; they may come from a transplant donor.

CDR3 bases: TGTGCCACCAGTGGGGGTTCCAGGGGGAGAACTGAAGCTTTCTTT. Amino acid sequence: CATSGGSRGRTEAFF. V is TRBV24-1 and J is TRBJ1-1; 7 nucleotides agree with TRBD1. Per germline, CDR1 KGHDR and CDR2 SFDVKD. The CDR3 totals 15 residues. Trimming took 5 bases from V and 5 from J; bases not matched to a gene: 10.